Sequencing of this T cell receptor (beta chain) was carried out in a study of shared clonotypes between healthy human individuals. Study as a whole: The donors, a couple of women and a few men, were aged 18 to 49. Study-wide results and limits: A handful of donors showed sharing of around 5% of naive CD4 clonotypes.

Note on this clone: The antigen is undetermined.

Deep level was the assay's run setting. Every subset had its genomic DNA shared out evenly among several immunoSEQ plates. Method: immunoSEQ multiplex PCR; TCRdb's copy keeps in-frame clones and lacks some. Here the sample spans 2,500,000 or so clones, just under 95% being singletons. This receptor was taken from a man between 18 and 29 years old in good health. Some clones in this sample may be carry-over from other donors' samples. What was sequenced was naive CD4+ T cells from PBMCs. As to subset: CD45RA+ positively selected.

The CDR3: CASSHDRGSEKLFF. The DNA of the CDR3 is TGTGCCAGCAGCCACGACAGGGGCAGTGAAAAACTGTTTTTT. The chain links TRBV28 to TRBJ1-4; 8 positions agree with TRBD1. Trimming took 6 bases from V and 7 from J; bases not matched to a gene: 7. The CDR3 is 14 residues long. Germline V gene sequence: CDR1 MDHEN, CDR2 SYDVKM.